The clone carrying this T cell receptor (beta chain) showed up many times. The germline gives CDR1 SGHTA, CDR2 FQGNSA. The V gene lost 1 base and the J gene lost 0 bases, with 9 bases spanning the gap. The CDR3 length is 15 residues. The data derive from a study of T cell repertoires in cytomegalovirus infection. TCRdb re-analysed the reads in MiXCR, keeping a single row per CDR3 protein. The table lists 70,000 to 75,000 distinct CDR3 sequences, around 3.8% of them singletons. The sample comprised PBMCs. This clonotype was sampled from a human donor in good health (CMV status not recorded). Some clones in this sample may be carry-over from other donors' samples. This chain uses TRBV7-2 with TRBJ1-2; maybe TRBD1 (5 bases). CDR3 in amino acids: CASSLVGAPNYGYTF. The DNA for the CDR3 is TGTGCCAGCAGCTTAGTAGGGGCACCTAACTATGGCTACACCTTC. The full variable domain, completed using reference TRBV7-2 and TRBJ1-2, is GAGVSQSPSNKVTEKGKDVELRCDPISGHTALYWYRQSLGQGLEFLIYFQGNSAPDKSGLPSDRFSAERTGGSVSTLTIQRTQQEDSAVYLCASSLVGAPNYGYTFGSGTRLTVV.